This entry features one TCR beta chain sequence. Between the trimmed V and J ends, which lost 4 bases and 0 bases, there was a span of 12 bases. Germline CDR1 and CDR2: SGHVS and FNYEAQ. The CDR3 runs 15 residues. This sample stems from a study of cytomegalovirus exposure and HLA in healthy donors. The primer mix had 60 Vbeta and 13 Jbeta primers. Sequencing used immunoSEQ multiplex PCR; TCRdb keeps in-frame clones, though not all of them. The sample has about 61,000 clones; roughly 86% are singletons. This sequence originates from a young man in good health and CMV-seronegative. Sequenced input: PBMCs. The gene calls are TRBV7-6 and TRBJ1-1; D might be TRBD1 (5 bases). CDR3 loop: CASSSPGGLNTEAFF. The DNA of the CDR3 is TGTGCCAGCAGCTCCCCCGGGGGATTGAACACTGAAGCTTTCTTT.